This T cell receptor (beta chain) derives from a study of T cell changes during pregnancy in multiple sclerosis. Libraries were prepared by immunoSEQ multiplex PCR; TCRdb keeps only in-frame clonotypes and omits some of them. The sample lists over 85,000 clones, about nine tenths occurring once. The CDR3 runs 13 residues. The germline CDR1 and CDR2 sequences are MNHNY and SVGAGI (reference sequence). V gave up 6 bases and J gave up 7 bases, with 12 bases separating them. This chain joins TRBV6-6 and TRBJ1-4; a weak D match, TRBD1 (6 bases). This receptor was obtained from a female donor in good health, enrolled as a control in a pregnancy study. The source material was peripheral blood, sampled after pregnancy. The CDR3 spells CASRLRGGEKLFF. The CDR3 region has the DNA TGTGCCAGCAGACTGAGGGGGGGTGAAAAACTGTTTTTT.